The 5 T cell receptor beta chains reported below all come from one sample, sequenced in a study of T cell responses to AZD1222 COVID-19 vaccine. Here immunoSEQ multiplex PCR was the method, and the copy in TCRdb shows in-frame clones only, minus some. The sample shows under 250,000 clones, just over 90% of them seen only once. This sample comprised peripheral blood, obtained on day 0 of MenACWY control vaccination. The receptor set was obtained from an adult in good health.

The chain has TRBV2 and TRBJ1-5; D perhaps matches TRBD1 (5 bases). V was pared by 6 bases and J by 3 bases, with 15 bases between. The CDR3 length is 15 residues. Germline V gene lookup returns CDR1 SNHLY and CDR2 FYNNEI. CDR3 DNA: TGTGCCAGCAGACGGGGCGAAGCGGCCAATCAGCCCCAGCATTTT. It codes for CASRRGEAANQPQHF.

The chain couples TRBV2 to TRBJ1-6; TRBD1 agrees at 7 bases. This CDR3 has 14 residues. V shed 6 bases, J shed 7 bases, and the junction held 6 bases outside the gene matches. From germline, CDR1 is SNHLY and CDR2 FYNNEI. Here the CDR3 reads CASRRQGQNSPLHF. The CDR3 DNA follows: TGTGCCAGCAGGAGACAGGGCCAAAATTCACCCCTCCACTTT.

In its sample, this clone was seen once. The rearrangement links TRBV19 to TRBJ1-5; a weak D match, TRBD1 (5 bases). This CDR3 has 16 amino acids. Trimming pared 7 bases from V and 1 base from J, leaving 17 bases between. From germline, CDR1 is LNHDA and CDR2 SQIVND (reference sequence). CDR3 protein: CASMDRGGKSNQPQHF. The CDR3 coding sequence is TGTGCCAGTATGGACCGGGGGGGGAAGAGCAATCAGCCCCAGCATTTT.

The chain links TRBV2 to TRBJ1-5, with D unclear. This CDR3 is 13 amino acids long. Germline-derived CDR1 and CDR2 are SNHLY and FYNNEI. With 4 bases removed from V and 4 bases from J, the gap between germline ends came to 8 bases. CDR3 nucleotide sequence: TGTGCCAGCAGTGTAGACGTTAATCAGCCCCAGCATTTT. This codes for CASSVDVNQPQHF.

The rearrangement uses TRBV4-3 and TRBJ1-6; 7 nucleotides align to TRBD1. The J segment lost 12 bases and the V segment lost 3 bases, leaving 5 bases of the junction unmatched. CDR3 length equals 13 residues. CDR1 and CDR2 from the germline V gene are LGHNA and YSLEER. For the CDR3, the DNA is TGCGCCAGCAGCCAGGAACAGGGGCTACCCCTCCACTTT. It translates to CASSQEQGLPLHF.